The clone carrying this T cell receptor (beta chain) showed up just once. The antigen is undetermined. This entry comes from a study of T cell responses to AZD1222 COVID-19 vaccine. General observations from the study: Breadth and depth of Spike-specific TCRs rose after two AZD1222 doses. Donors, mostly white British, included more females; clonal diversity was possibly underestimated. Seropositivity was recorded at baseline in only 6 or 7 AZD1222 recipients.

Germline V gene data show CDR1 as SGHAT and CDR2 as FQNNGV. The CDR3 loop spans 14 amino acids. V shed 3 bases and J shed 4 bases, with 10 bases lying between them. The analysis combined second doses at about 4 or about 12 weeks. The method was immunoSEQ multiplex PCR; TCRdb's version includes in-frame clones alone and lacks a portion of them. In the table there are over 50,000 clones, about four fifths of which are singletons. The V and J genes are TRBV11-2 and TRBJ1-3; D is uncertain. The source was peripheral blood, collected 28 days after the second AZD1222 dose. This TCR derives from an adult who received the AZD1222 COVID-19 vaccine. The DNA of the CDR3 is TGTGCCAGCAGCTTTCGAAGAGACGGAAACACCATATATTTT. Protein: CASSFRRDGNTIYF.